This passage covers 13 T cell receptor beta chains from one sample sequenced in a study of cytomegalovirus exposure and HLA in healthy donors. This PCR relied on a set of 60 Vbeta primers and 13 Jbeta primers. Profiled with immunoSEQ multiplex PCR; TCRdb holds only in-frame clones, not every one. The listing contains some 70,000 clones. The material sequenced was PBMCs. The receptor source for this set is a middle-aged man in good health and CMV-seronegative.

The V call is TRBV29-1, the J call TRBJ1-2, with 9 bases aligning to TRBD1. Trimming took 5 bases from V and 0 from J; bases not matched to a gene: 1. CDR3 size: 13 residues. Germline CDR1 reads SQVTM; CDR2 reads ANQGSEA. In DNA form, the CDR3 reads TGCAGCGTTCGACAGGGGGCTAACTATGGCTACACCTTC. It is translated as CSVRQGANYGYTF.

This chain links TRBV5-1 with TRBJ1-2; TRBD1 agrees at 7 bases. Looked up from germline, CDR1 is SGHRS and CDR2 is YFSETQ. After removal of 4 bases from V and 1 base from J, the junction contained 4 bases not matched to a gene. This CDR3 spans 14 amino acids. CDR3 amino acids: CASSRGQDNYGYTF. CDR3 DNA: TGCGCCAGCAGCCGCGGACAGGATAACTATGGCTACACCTTC.

The gene calls are TRBV11-2 and TRBJ2-5; tentative D call: TRBD1 (5 bases). The tail of the sequence fits TRBJ2-7 better, so the J call may be wrong. The V gene's germline CDR1 is SGHAT and CDR2 FQNNGV. This CDR3 region has 17 residues. CDR3 DNA: TGTGCCAGCAGCAGTGGGGCCTATAGATTTAGCTCCTACGAGCAGTACTTC. This gives the protein CASSSGAYRFSSYEQYF.

The chain uses TRBV29-1 and TRBJ2-4; weak D call: TRBD1 (5 bases). In germline, CDR1 is SQVTM, CDR2 ANQGSEA. The V end was cut by 4 bases, the J end by 14 bases, with 21 bases between. The CDR3 consists of 13 residues. CDR3 nucleotides: TGCAGCGTTGGCTCAGGGCCCGCCGAGGTAGAGTACTTC. Translating it yields CSVGSGPAEVEYF.

The CDR3 DNA follows: TGTGCTAGTGGTTTGAGGACAGGGCCCTCCTATAATTCACCCCTCCACTTT. Its translation is CASGLRTGPSYNSPLHF. The V and J genes are TRBV12-5 and TRBJ1-6; TRBD1 matches at 8 bases. The CDR3 sequence is 17 residues long. J lost 0 bases, V lost 2 bases, and 3 bases had no gene match. In germline, CDR1 is LGHNT, CDR2 FRNRAP. The entire variable domain, with the rest obtained from reference TRBV12-5 and TRBJ1-6, is as follows: DARVTQTPRHKVTEMGQEVTMRCQPILGHNTVFWYRQTMMQGLELLAYFRNRAPLDDSGMPKDRFSAEMPDATLATLKIQPSEPRDSAVYFCASGLRTGPSYNSPLHFGNGTRLTVT.

The chain carries TRBV11-2 and TRBJ1-1; perhaps TRBD1 as D (5 bases). This CDR3 has 17 amino acids. Trimming pared 3 bases from V and 4 bases from J, leaving 21 bases between. Per germline, CDR1 SGHAT and CDR2 FQNNGV. The CDR3 sequence is CASSFSDFWAGVTEAFF. In nucleotides, the CDR3 is TGTGCCAGCAGCTTCTCTGACTTTTGGGCGGGGGTCACTGAAGCTTTCTTT. Together with reference TRBV11-2 and TRBJ1-1, the CDR3 gives the full variable domain: EAGVAQSPRYKIIEKRQSVAFWCNPISGHATLYWYQQILGQGPKLLIQFQNNGVVDDSQLPKDRFSAERLKGVDSTLKIQPAKLEDSAVYLCASSFSDFWAGVTEAFFGQGTRLTVV.

Points on this clone: The germline gene is not matched at one end of the junction; a read error may be the cause. The same CDR3 is also encoded by other DNA sequences in this sample. The chain carries TRBV5-1 and TRBJ1-1; no clear D. Per germline, CDR1 SGHRS and CDR2 YFSETQ. The CDR3 runs to 14 residues. Here the CDR3 reads CASSLAVPRAEAFF. CDR3 in DNA: TGCGCCAGCAGCTTGGCGGTGCCGCGGGCTGAAGCCTTCTTT.

The V and J genes are TRBV10-1 and TRBJ2-1; 10 nucleotides align to TRBD2. Per germline, CDR1 WNHNN and CDR2 SYGVQD (reference sequence). The CDR3 runs 16 residues. J lost 4 bases, V lost 3 bases, and 6 bases had no gene match. The CDR3: CASSDFRTSGYNEQFF. The CDR3 DNA reads TGCGCCAGCAGTGACTTCAGGACTAGCGGATACAATGAGCAGTTCTTC.

The chain joins TRBV7-2 to TRBJ2-2; D perhaps matches TRBD1 (5 bases). The CDR3 contains 15 residues. The V end was cut by 2 bases, the J end by 1 base, with 8 bases between. Germline CDR1 SGHTA, CDR2 FQGNSA. CDR3 sequence: CASSLQGMNTGELFF. CDR3 coding DNA: TGTGCCAGCAGCTTACAGGGAATGAACACCGGGGAGCTGTTTTTT.

The chain carries TRBV30 and TRBJ1-5; D unclear. This CDR3 spans 14 amino acids. Per the germline V gene, CDR1 is GTSNPN and CDR2 is SVGIG (reference sequence). Trimming left V 3 bases short and J 1 base short, with 10 bases between. In DNA, the CDR3 is TGTGCCTGGAGGAGTAAGCGGAGCAATCAGCCCCAGCATTTT. Protein product: CAWRSKRSNQPQHF. The full variable domain, in which reference TRBV30 and TRBJ1-5 provide the parts outside the CDR3, is SQTIHQWPATLVQPVGSPLSLECTVEGTSNPNLYWYRQAAGRGLQLLFYSVGIGQISSEVPQNLSASRPQDRQFILSSKKLLLSDSGFYLCAWRSKRSNQPQHFGDGTRLSIL.

This chain uses TRBV6-1 with TRBJ1-3, with D possibly being TRBD1 (6 bases). CDR1 and CDR2 from the germline V gene are MNHNS and SASEGT. CDR3 length: 16 residues. Between the trimmed V and J ends, which lost 4 bases and 4 bases, there was a span of 17 bases. The CDR3, as DNA: TGTGCCAGCAGTGCCACAGGGTACACTGGCGGAAACACCATATATTTT. Translation: CASSATGYTGGNTIYF.

For the CDR3, the DNA is TGTGCCAGCAGCTTCGGGACTAGCGGGAGAGACGAGCAGTACTTC. Encoded protein: CASSFGTSGRDEQYF. The chain employs TRBV11-3 and TRBJ2-7; 14 bases match TRBD2. The CDR3 is 15 amino acids. The ends lost 3 bases at V and 5 bases at J; junction bases unmatched: 3. CDR1 and CDR2 from the germline V gene are SGHNT and YENEEA.

The rearrangement links TRBV7-9 to TRBJ2-2; maybe TRBD1 (6 bases). This CDR3 spans 13 amino acids. Trimming removed 7 bases at V and 4 bases at J, with 10 bases between. Germline V gives CDR1 SEHNR, CDR2 FQNEAQ (reference sequence). CDR3 nucleotide sequence: TGTGCCAGCATCACACAGGGCACCGGGGAGCTGTTTTTT. Protein: CASITQGTGELFF.